This T cell receptor beta chain was recorded in a study of cytomegalovirus exposure and HLA in healthy donors. General study results and limits: Rare TCR sequences dominated, though some public TCRs recurred in many donors. Associated with cytomegalovirus, according to the listing, were around 160 TCR beta chains.

PCR primers comprised 60 Vbeta and 13 Jbeta primers. Sequencing used immunoSEQ multiplex PCR; TCRdb keeps in-frame clones, though not all of them. The sample shows approximately 180,000 clones, around 75% of them seen only once. The germline V and J ends were trimmed by 5 bases and 0 bases, with 7 bases remaining between them. The CDR3 runs 13 residues. Germline CDR1 MNHEY, CDR2 SVGAGI. This clone was seen a handful of times. Antigen specificity is unknown. The clonotype comes from a woman aged 50 to 60 in good health and CMV-seronegative. The specimen was PBMCs. The chain couples TRBV6-5 to TRBJ1-1; no clear D. CDR3 loop: CASSGFMNTEAFF. The CDR3 coding sequence is TGTGCCAGCAGTGGCTTCATGAACACTGAAGCTTTCTTT.